The sequence of this T cell receptor (beta chain) was determined in a study of blood T cell repertoires in COVID-19. About the research overall: T cells, B-cell-depleted T cells, or PBMCs provided the cDNA or gDNA that served as material.

All enrollees were roughly 18 to 89 years old and from 24 US areas. Researchers sorted participants into cohorts using their self-reported clinical history. Original data processing: The assay estimated nucleated cells by amplifying reference gene primers. Method: immunoSEQ multiplex PCR; TCRdb's copy keeps in-frame clones and lacks some. V and J calls and clone size follow that table, whereas D and trimming were derived from the DNA. The sample has 250,000 or so clones; about 87% are singletons. The CDR3 is 17 amino acids. The V segment lost 3 bases and the J segment 0 bases; nucleotides outside the gene matches: 3.

The receptor was derived from a woman in her thirties with acute COVID-19. The V gene is TRBV5-3, the J gene TRBJ1-6; 10 bases align to TRBD1. TRBV5-3 carries the ORF label, with uncertain function. The sequenced material came from PBMCs or T cells enriched from blood (not recorded which). In DNA, the CDR3 is TGTGCCAGAAGCTCGGACAGGGGGTCCTCCTATAATTCACCCCTCCACTTT. Its translation: CARSSDRGSSYNSPLHF.